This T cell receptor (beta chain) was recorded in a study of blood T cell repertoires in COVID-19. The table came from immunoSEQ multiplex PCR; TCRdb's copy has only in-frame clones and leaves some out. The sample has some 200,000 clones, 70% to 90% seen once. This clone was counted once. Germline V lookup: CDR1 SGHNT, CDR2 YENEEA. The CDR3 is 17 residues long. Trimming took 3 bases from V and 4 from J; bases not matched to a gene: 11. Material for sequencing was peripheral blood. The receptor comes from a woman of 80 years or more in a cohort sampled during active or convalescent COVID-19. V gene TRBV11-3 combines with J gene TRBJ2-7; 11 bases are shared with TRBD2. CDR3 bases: TGTGCCAGCAGCTTTGCCCGTTCCGGGACTAGCGGATACGAGCAGTACTTC. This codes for CASSFARSGTSGYEQYF. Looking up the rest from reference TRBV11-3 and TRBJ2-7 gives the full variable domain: EAGVVQSPRYKIIEKKQPVAFWCNPISGHNTLYWYLQNLGQGPELLIRYENEEAVDDSQLPKDRFSAERLKGVDSTLKIQPAELGDSAVYLCASSFARSGTSGYEQYFGPGTRLTVT.